The text below deals with one TCR beta chain. What it binds is unknown. The data were obtained in a study of a mutant IDH1 vaccine in newly diagnosed glioma. Study-wide background: Patients began vaccination 4-6 weeks after radiotherapy alone, or with temozolomide cycles. Earlier therapy was either radiotherapy, temozolomide, or both, and most got both. V12 fell at week 35 and V13, the study end, at week 47. Males made up about 62% and females 37.5% of treated patients, whose mean age was around 40 years.

Clones were read by immunoSEQ multiplex PCR, and TCRdb kept only the in-frame ones, dropping some. The data contain tens of thousands of clones, about 80% of them seen just once; the ten biggest clones take up 15% to 20%. The time point: week 47, end of study. Topical imiquimod accompanied each vaccine dose, which consisted of 300 ug of mutant IDH1 20-mer peptide. The sequencing used PBMCs, collected from a glioma patient whose treatment included an IDH1 peptide vaccine. This TCR derives from a man aged 18 to 29 with glioma. Some clones in this sample may be carry-over from other donors' samples.

The CDR3 coding sequence is TGCGCCAGCAGCTCAAATTTCTACGAGCAGTACTTC. This gives the protein CASSSNFYEQYF. This chain connects TRBV5-1 to TRBJ2-7; D unclear. Germline CDR1 SGHRS, CDR2 YFSETQ. V gave up 3 bases and J gave up 3 bases, with 7 bases separating them. There are 12 residues in the CDR3.